This T cell receptor beta chain was sequenced for a study of early T cells in non-severe SARS-CoV-2 infection. Findings and caveats of the study: The matching step, a VDJdb search, favored anti-spike CD8 responses and missed private and CD4 specificities.

Tagging with unique molecular identifiers was applied to individual cDNA molecules. TCRdb processed the 5' RACE reads anew with MiXCR; each CDR3 protein has one entry. The sample consists of tens of thousands of distinct CDR3 sequences, roughly 5.3% of them appearing once. This clonotype was seen at least ten times. The antigen is unknown. J gave up 0 bases and V 4 bases, and 7 bases lay outside the gene matches. The CDR3 is made up of 17 amino acids. In germline, CDR1 is LGHNT, CDR2 FRNRAP. This TCR was recovered from an adult who was a healthcare worker with PCR-confirmed SARS-CoV-2 infection or an uninfected control (not recorded which). Specimen: whole blood. V gene TRBV12-5 combines with J gene TRBJ2-5; 11 bases fit TRBD1. In DNA form, the CDR3 reads TGTGCTAGTGGTTCCGGGACAGGGGGAACGTACCAAGAGACCCAGTACTTC. Protein: CASGSGTGGTYQETQYF.